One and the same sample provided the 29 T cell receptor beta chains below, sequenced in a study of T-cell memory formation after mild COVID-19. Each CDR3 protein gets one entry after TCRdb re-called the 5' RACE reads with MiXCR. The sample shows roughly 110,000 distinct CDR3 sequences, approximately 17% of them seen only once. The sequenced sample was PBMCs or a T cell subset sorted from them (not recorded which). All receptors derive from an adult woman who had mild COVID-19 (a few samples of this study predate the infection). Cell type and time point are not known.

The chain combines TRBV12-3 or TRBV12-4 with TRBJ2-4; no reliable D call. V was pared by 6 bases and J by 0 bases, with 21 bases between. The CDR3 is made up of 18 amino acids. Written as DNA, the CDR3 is TGTGCCAGCAGCTCGACCCAAGTGTCCCTACTAGCCAAAAACATTCAGTACTTC. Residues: CASSSTQVSLLAKNIQYF.

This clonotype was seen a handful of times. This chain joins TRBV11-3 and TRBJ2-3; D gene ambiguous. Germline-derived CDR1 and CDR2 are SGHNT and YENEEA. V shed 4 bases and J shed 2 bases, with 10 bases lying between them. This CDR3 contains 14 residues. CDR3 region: CASSYGRYTDTQYF. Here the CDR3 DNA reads TGTGCCAGCAGCTACGGACGGTACACAGATACGCAGTATTTT.

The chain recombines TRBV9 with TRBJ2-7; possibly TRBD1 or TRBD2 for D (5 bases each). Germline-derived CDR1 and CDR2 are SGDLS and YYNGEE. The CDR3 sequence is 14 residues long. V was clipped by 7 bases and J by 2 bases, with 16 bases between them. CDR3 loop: CASGPSGTAYEQYF. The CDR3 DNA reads TGTGCCAGCGGCCCCTCTGGGACGGCCTACGAGCAGTACTTC.

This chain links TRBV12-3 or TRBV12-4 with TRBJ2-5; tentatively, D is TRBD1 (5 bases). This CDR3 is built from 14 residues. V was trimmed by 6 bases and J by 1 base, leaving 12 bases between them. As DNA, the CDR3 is TGTGCCAGCAGCTCTACAGGATCCCAAGAGACCCAGTACTTC. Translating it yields CASSSTGSQETQYF.

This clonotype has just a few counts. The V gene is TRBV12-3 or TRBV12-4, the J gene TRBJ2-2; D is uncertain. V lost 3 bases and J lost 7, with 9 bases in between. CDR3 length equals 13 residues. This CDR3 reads CASSFRVCGELFF. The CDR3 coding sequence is TGTGCCAGCAGTTTCCGGGTCTGCGGGGAGCTGTTTTTT.

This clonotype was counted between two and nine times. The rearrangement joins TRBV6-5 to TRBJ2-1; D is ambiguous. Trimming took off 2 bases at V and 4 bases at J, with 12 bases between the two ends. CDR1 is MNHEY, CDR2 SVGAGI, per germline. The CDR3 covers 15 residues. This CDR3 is CASSYAVPTYNEQFF. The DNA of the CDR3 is TGTGCCAGCAGTTACGCTGTTCCGACATACAATGAGCAGTTCTTC.

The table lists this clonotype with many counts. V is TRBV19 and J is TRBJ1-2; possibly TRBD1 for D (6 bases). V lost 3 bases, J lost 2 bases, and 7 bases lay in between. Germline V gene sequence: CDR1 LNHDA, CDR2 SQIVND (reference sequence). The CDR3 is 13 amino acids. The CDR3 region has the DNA TGTGCCAGTAGTATCGACAGGAACTATGGCTACACCTTC. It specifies CASSIDRNYGYTF.

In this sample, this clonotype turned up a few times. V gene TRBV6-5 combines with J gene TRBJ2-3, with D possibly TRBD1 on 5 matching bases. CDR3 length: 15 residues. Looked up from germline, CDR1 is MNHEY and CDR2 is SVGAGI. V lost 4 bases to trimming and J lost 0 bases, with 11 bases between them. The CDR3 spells CASSFTGRSTDTQYF. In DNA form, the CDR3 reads TGTGCCAGCAGTTTCACAGGTCGAAGCACAGATACGCAGTATTTT.

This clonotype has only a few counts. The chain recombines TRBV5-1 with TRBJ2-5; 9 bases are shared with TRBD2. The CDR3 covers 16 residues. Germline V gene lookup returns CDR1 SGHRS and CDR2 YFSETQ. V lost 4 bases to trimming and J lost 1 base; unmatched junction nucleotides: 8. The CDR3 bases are TGCGCCAGCAGCCCCGAGGCGGGACTAGCCCAAGAGACCCAGTACTTC. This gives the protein CASSPEAGLAQETQYF. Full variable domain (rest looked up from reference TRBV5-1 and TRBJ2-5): KAGVTQTPRYLIKTRGQQVTLSCSPISGHRSVSWYQQTPGQGLQFLFEYFSETQRNKGNFPGRFSGRQFSNSRSEMNVSTLELGDSALYLCASSPEAGLAQETQYFGPGTRLLVL.

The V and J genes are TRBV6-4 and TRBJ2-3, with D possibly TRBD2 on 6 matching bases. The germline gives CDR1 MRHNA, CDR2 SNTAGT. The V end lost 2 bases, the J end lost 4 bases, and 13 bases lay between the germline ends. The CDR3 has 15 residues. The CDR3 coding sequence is TGTGCCAGCAGTGACAGTGAGGGCGGGGCAGATACGCAGTATTTT. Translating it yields CASSDSEGGADTQYF.

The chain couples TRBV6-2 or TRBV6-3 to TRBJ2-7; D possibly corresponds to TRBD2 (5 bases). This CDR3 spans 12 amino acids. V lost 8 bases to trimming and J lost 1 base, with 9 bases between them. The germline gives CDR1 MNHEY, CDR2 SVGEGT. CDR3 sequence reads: CASGRGSYEQYF. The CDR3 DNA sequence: TGTGCCAGCGGTCGGGGATCCTACGAGCAGTACTTC.

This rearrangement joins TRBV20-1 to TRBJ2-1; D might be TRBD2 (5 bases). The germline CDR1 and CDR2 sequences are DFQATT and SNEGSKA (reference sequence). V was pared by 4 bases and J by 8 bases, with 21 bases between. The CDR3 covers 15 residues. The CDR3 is CSAKSGLVGSYEQFF. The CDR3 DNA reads TGCAGTGCTAAGAGCGGTCTAGTGGGTAGCTATGAGCAGTTCTTC.

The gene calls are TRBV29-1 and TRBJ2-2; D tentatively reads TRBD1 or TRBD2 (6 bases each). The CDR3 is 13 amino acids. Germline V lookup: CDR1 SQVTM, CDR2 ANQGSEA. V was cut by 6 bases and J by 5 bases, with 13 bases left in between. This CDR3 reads CSVCEGGTGELFF. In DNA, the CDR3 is TGCAGCGTCTGCGAGGGGGGAACCGGGGAGCTGTTTTTT.

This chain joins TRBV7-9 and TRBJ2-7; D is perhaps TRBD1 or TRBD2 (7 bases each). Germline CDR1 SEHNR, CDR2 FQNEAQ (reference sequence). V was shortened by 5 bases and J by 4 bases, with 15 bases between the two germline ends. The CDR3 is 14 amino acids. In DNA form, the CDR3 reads TGTGCCAGCAGCCCCCGACAGGGAGGGTACGAGCAGTACTTC. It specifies CASSPRQGGYEQYF.

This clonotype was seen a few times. The CDR3 reads CASSQAGMPYEQYF. The DNA for the CDR3 is TGTGCCAGCAGCCAAGCAGGGATGCCCTACGAGCAGTACTTC. V is TRBV3-1 and J is TRBJ2-7; D may be TRBD1 (5 bases). The CDR3 length is 14 residues. The germline V gene has CDR1 LGHDT and CDR2 YNNKEL (reference sequence). V was shortened by 1 base and J by 2 bases, with 9 bases between the two germline ends.

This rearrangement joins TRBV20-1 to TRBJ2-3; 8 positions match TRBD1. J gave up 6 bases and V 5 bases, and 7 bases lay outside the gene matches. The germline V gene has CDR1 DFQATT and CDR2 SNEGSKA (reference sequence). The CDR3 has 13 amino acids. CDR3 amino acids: CSAPDRGLDTQYF. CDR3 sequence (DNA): TGCAGTGCTCCCGACAGGGGACTGGATACGCAGTATTTT.

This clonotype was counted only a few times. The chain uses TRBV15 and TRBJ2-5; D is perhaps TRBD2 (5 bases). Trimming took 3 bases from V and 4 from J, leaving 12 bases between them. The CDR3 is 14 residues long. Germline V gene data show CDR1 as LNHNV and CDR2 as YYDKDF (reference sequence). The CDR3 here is CATSRKLVPETQYF. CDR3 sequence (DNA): TGTGCCACCAGCAGGAAACTAGTTCCAGAGACCCAGTACTTC.

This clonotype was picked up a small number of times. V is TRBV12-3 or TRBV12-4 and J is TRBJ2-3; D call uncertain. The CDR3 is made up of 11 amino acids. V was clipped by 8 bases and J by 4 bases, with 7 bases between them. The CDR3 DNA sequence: TGTGCCAGCTCAGTTGCAGATACGCAGTATTTT. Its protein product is CASSVADTQYF.

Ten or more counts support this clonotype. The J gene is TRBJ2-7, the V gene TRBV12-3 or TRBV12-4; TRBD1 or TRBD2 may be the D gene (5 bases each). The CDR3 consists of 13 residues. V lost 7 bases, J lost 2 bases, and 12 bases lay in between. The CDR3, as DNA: TGTGCCAGCACCCATGGGACGGCCTACGAGCAGTACTTC. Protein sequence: CASTHGTAYEQYF.

CDR3 nucleotide sequence: TGTGCCAGCAGTTCCGAAGGGGGACAAGAGACCCAGTACTTC. The encoded protein is CASSSEGGQETQYF. The rearrangement joins TRBV12-3 or TRBV12-4 to TRBJ2-5, with TRBD1 as a possible D gene (6 bases). Trimming took off 4 bases at V and 2 bases at J, with 11 bases between the two ends. The CDR3 contains 14 residues.

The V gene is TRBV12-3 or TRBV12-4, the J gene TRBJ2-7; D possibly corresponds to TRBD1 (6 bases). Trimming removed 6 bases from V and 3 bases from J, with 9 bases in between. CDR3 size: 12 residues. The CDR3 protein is CASSWGHYEQYF. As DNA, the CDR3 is TGTGCCAGCAGCTGGGGACACTACGAGCAGTACTTC.

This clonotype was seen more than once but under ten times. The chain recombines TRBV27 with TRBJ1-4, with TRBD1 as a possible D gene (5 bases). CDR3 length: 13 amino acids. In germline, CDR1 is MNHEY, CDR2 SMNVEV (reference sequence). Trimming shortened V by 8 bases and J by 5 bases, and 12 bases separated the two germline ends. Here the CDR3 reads CASGGPGNEKLFF. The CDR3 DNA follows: TGTGCCAGCGGGGGTCCGGGGAATGAAAAACTGTTTTTT.

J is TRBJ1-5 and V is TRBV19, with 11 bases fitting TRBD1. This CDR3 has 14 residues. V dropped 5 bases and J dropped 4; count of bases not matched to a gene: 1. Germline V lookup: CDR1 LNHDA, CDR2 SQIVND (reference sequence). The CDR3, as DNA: TGTGCCAGTAGTGGGACAGGGGGTAATCAGCCCCAGCATTTT. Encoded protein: CASSGTGGNQPQHF.

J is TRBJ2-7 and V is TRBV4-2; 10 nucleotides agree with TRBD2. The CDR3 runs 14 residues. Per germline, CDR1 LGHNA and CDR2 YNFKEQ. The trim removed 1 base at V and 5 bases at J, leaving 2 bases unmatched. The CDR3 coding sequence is TGTGCCAGCAGCCAAGGACTAGCGGGCAACGAGCAGTACTTC. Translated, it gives CASSQGLAGNEQYF.

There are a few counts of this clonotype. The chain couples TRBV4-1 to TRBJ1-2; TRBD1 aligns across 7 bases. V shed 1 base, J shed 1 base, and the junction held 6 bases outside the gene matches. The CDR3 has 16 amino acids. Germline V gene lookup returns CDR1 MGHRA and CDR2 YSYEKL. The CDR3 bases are TGCGCCAGCAGCCAAGTCGGGACAGCGTTTAACTATGGCTACACCTTC. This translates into CASSQVGTAFNYGYTF.

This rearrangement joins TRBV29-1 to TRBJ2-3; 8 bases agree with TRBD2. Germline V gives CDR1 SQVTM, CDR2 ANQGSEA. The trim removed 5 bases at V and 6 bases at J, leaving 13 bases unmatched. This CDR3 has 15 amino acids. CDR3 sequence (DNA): TGCAGCGTTCCAAACCCCGGGACTAGTCAGGATACGCAGTATTTT. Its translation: CSVPNPGTSQDTQYF.

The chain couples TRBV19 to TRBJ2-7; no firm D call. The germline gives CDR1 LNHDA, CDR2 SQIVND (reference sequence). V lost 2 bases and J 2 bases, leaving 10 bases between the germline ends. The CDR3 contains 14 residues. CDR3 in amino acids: CASSITGSAYEQYF. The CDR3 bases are TGTGCCAGTAGTATAACGGGTTCTGCCTACGAGCAGTACTTC.

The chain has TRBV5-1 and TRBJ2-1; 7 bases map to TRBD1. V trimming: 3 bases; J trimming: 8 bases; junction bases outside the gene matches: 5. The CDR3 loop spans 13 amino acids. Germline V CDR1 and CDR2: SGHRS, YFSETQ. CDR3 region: CASSSQGEDEQFF. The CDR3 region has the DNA TGCGCCAGCAGCTCCCAGGGGGAAGATGAGCAGTTCTTC.

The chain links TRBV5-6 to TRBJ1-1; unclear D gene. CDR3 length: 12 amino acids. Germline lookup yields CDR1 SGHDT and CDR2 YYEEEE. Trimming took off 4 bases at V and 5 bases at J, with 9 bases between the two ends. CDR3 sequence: CASSQIRTEAFF. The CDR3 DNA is TGTGCCAGCAGCCAAATAAGGACTGAAGCTTTCTTT.